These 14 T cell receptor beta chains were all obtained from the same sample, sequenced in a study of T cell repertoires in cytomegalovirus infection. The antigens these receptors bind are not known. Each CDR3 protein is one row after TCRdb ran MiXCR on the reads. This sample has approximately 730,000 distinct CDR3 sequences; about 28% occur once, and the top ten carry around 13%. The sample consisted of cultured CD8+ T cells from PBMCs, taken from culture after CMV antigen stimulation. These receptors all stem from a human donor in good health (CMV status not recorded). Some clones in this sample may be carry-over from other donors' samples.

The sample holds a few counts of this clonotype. CDR3 sequence: CASTHGGKLFF. The CDR3 DNA sequence: TGTGCCAGCACACACGGTGGAAAACTGTTTTTT. The chain employs TRBV28 and TRBJ1-4; unclear D gene. V lost 7 bases, J lost 10 bases, and 10 bases lay in between. CDR1 and CDR2 from the germline V gene are MDHEN and SYDVKM. CDR3 length: 11 residues.

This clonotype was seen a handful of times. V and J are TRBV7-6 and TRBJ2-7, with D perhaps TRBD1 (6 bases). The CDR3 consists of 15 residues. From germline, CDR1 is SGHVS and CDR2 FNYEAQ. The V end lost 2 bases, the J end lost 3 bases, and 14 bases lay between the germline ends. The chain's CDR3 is CASSLSSGHLYEQYV. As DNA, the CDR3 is TGTGCCAGCAGCTTATCGTCGGGACACCTCTACGAGCAGTACGTC.

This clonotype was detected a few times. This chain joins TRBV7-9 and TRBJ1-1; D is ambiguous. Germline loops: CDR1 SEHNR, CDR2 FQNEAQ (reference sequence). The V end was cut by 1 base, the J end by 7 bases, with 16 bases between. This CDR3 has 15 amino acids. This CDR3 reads CASSLVASTYGEAFF. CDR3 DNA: TGTGCCAGCAGCTTAGTGGCGTCTACCTACGGTGAAGCTTTCTTT. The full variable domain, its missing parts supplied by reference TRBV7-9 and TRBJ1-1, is DTGVSQNPRHKITKRGQNVTFRCDPISEHNRLYWYRQTLGQGPEFLTYFQNEAQLEKSRLLSDRFSAERPKGSFSTLEIQRTEQGDSAMYLCASSLVASTYGEAFFGQGTRLTVV.

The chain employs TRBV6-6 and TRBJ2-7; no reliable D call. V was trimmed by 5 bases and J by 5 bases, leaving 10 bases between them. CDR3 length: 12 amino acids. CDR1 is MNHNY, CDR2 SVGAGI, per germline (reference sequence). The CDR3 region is CASSAGYNEQYV. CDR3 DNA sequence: TGTGCCAGCAGTGCAGGTTACAACGAGCAGTACGTC.

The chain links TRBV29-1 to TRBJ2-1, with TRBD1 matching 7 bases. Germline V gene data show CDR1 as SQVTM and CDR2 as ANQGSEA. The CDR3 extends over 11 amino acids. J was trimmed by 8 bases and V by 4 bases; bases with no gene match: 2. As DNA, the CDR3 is TGCAGCGTTGTAGGGGGCGATGAGCAGTTCTTC. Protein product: CSVVGGDEQFF.

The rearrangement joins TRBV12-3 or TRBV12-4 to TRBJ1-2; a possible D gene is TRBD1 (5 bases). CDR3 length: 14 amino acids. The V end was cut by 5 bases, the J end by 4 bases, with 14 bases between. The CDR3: CASSKRQFPYGYTF. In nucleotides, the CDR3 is TGTGCCAGCAGTAAAAGACAGTTCCCCTATGGCTACACCTTC.

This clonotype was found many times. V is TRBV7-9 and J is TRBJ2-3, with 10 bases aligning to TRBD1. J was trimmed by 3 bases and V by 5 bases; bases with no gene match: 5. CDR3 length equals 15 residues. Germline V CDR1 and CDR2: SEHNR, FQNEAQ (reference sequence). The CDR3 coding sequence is TGTGCCAGCAGCCAGGGACAGGGGTCGACAGATACGCAGTATTTT. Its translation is CASSQGQGSTDTQYF.

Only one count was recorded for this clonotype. For the CDR3, the DNA is TGCGCCAGCAGCCCGATGACAGGGTCCTACGAGCAGTACTTC. Protein: CASSPMTGSYEQYF. This chain uses TRBV4-1 with TRBJ2-7, with TRBD1 identical over 7 bases. CDR1 is MGHRA and CDR2 is YSYEKL in the germline V gene. Unmatched junction bases numbered 4, after V lost 4 bases and J lost 1 base. There are 14 residues in the CDR3.

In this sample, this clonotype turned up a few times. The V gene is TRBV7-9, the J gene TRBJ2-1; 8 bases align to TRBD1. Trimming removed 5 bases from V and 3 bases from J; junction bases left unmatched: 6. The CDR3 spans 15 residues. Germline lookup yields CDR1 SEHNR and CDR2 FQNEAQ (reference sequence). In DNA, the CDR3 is TGTGCCAGCAGCCAACCGGGACAGGTCTACAATGAGCAGTTCTTC. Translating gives CASSQPGQVYNEQFF. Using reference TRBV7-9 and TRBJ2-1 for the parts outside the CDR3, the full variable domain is DTGVSQNPRHKITKRGQNVTFRCDPISEHNRLYWYRQTLGQGPEFLTYFQNEAQLEKSRLLSDRFSAERPKGSFSTLEIQRTEQGDSAMYLCASSQPGQVYNEQFFGPGTRLTVL.

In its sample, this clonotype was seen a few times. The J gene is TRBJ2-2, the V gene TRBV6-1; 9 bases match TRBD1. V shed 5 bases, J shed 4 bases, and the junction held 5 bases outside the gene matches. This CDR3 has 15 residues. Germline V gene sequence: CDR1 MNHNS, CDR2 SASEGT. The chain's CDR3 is CASSNRQGVTGELFF. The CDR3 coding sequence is TGTGCCAGCAGTAACCGACAGGGGGTCACCGGGGAGCTGTTTTTT.

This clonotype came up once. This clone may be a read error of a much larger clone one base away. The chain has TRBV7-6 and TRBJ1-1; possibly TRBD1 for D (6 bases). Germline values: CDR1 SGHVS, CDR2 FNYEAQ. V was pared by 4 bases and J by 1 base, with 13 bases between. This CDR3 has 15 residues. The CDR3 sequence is CASSSSSTGNTEAFF. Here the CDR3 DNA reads TGTGCCAGCAGCTCATCCTCGACAGGGAACACTGAAGCTTTCTTT.

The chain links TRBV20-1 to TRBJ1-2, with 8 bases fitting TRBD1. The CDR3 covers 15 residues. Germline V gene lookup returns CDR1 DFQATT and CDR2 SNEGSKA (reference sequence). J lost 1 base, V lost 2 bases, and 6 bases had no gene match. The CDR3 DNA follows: TGCAGTGCTAGAACGACAGGGGCCCATAACTATGGCTACACCTTC. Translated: CSARTTGAHNYGYTF.

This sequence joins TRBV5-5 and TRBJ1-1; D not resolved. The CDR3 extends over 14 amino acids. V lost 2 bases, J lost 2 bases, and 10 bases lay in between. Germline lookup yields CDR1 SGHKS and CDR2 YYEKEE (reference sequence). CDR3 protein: CASSFDGFNTEAFF. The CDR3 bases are TGTGCCAGCAGCTTTGACGGGTTTAACACTGAAGCTTTCTTT.

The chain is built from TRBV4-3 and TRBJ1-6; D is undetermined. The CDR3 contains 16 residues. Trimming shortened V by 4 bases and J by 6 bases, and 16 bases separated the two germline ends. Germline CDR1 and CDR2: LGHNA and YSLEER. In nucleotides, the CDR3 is TGCGCCAGCAGCCCCATTGTTGGGATGACTAATTCACCCCTCCACTTT. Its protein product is CASSPIVGMTNSPLHF.